One and the same sample provided the 5 T cell receptor beta chains below, sequenced in a study of CXCR3-negative and CXCR3-positive naive CD8 T cells. With UMI labels, 5' RACE was used to prepare the TRB cDNA libraries. One entry per CDR3 protein, without DNA, is what TCRdb gives after re-calling the 5' RACE reads. This table holds about 62,000 distinct CDR3 sequences. The sequenced sample consisted of naive CXCR3- CD8+ T cells from blood. Sample subset: CD45RO-CCR7+CD27+CD95- naive CD8+ T cells lacking CXCR3 (TNR3-). These receptors originate from a human donor in good health. Some clones in this sample may be carry-over from other donors' samples.

The CDR3 sequence: CSIAPGEYNEQFF. The chain couples TRBV29-1 to TRBJ2-1; TCRdb lists TRBD1, though no DNA is available to test this call. Germline V gene data show CDR1 as SQVTM and CDR2 as ANQGSEA. The CDR3 runs to 13 residues.

CDR3 sequence: CASSLFLAGNTGELFF. The V gene is TRBV7-9, the J gene TRBJ2-2; lacking DNA, the TRBD2 call made by TCRdb goes unchecked. The CDR3 loop spans 16 amino acids. The germline V gene encodes CDR1 SEHNR and CDR2 FQNEAQ (reference sequence).

This chain connects TRBV27 to TRBJ2-7; absent DNA, TCRdb's TRBD1 call cannot be checked. CDR1 and CDR2 (germline): MNHEY, SMNVEV (reference sequence). The CDR3 has 13 residues. The CDR3 sequence is CASRTGSLYEQYF.

This chain joins TRBV29-1 and TRBJ1-1; the D gene TCRdb calls, TRBD1, cannot be checked with no DNA. Germline CDR1 reads SQVTM; CDR2 reads ANQGSEA. The CDR3 is 13 residues long. CDR3 sequence reads: CSVVGGLNTEAFF.

The rearrangement joins TRBV20-1 to TRBJ2-1; the TCRdb D gene call, TRBD1, has no DNA to confirm it. This CDR3 is built from 14 residues. Germline V lookup: CDR1 DFQATT, CDR2 SNEGSKA (reference sequence). The CDR3 is CSARDRESYNEQFF.